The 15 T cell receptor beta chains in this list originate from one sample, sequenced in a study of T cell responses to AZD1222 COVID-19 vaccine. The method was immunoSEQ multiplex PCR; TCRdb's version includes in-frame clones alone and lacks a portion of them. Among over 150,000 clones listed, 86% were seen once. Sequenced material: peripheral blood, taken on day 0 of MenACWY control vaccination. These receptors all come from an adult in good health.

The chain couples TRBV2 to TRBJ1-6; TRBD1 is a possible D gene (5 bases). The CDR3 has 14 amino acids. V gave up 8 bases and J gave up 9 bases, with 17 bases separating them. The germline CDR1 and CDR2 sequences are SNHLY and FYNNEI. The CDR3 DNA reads TGTGCCAGCCGTTTGGACACTCTCGGTTCACCCCTCCACTTT. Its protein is CASRLDTLGSPLHF.

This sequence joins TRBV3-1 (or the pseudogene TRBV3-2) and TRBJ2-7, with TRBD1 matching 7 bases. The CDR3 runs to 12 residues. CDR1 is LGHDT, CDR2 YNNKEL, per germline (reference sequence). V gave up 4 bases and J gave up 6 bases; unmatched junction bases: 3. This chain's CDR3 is CASSRRQGEQYV. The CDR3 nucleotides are TGTGCCAGCAGCCGGCGACAGGGCGAGCAGTACGTC.

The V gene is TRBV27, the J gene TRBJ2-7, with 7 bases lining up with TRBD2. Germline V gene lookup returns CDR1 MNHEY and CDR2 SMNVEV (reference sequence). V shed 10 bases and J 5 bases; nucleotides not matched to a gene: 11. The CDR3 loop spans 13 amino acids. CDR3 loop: CATRDYQRDEQYF. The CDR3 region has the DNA TGTGCCACCCGGGACTACCAGCGCGACGAGCAGTACTTC.

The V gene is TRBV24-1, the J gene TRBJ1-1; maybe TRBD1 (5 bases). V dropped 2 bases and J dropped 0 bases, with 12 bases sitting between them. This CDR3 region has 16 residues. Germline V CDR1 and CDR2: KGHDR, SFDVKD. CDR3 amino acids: CATSDSGGKVNTEAFF. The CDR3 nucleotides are TGTGCCACCAGTGATTCGGGGGGGAAGGTGAACACTGAAGCTTTCTTT.

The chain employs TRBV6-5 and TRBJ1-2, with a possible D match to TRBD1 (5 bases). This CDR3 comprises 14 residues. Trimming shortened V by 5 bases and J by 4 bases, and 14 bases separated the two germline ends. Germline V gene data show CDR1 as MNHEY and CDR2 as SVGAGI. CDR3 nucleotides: TGTGCCAGCAGTAGAATGGGGGACCCCTATGGCTACACCTTC. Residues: CASSRMGDPYGYTF.

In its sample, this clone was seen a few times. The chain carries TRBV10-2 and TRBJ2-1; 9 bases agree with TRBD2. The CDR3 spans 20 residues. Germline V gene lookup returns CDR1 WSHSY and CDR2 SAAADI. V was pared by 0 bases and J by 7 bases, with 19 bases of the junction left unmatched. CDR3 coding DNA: TGCGCCAGCAGTGAGTCTCGGTGGGAGCGGGAGGCCCCAACAAGAAATGAGCAGTTCTTC. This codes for CASSESRWEREAPTRNEQFF.

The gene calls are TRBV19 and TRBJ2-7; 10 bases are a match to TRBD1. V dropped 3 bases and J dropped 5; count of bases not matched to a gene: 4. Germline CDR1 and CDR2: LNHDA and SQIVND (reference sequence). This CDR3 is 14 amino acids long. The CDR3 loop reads CASSMKGQGNEQYV. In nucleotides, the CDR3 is TGTGCCAGTAGTATGAAGGGACAGGGGAACGAGCAGTACGTC.

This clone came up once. CDR3 sequence (DNA): TGCAGCGTTAAGGGGGGTAACACCGGGGAGCTGTTTTTT. Amino acid sequence: CSVKGGNTGELFF. This chain links TRBV29-1 with TRBJ2-2, with D tentatively TRBD1 or TRBD2 (6 bases each). The germline gives CDR1 SQVTM, CDR2 ANQGSEA. With 5 bases removed from V and 2 bases from J, the gap between germline ends came to 9 bases. This CDR3 is built from 13 residues.

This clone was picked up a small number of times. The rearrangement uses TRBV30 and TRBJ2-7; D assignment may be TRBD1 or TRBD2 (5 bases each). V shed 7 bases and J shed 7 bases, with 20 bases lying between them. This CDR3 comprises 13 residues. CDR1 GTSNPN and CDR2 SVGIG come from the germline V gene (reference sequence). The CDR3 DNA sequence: TGTGCCTCCCAAAGGGGTTCCTCGGGGGAGCAGTACTTC. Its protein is CASQRGSSGEQYF.

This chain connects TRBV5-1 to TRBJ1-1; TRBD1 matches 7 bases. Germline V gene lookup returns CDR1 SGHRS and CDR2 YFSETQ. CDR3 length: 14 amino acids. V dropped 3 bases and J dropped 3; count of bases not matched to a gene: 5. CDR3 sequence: CASSSQGRDTEAFF. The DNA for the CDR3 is TGCGCCAGCAGCTCACAGGGGAGAGACACTGAAGCTTTCTTT.

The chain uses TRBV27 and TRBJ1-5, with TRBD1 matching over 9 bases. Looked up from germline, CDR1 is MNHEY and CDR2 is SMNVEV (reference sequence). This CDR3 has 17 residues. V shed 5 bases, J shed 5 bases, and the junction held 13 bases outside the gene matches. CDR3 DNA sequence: TGTGCCAGCAGTCCATTCTACAGGGGGCGCCCCGATCAGCCCCAGCATTTT. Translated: CASSPFYRGRPDQPQHF.

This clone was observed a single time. The CDR3 spells CASSSGGAGYGYTF. The CDR3 DNA reads as TGTGCCAGCAGCTCAGGGGGCGCGGGGTATGGCTACACCTTC. This chain connects TRBV27 to TRBJ1-2; TRBD1 matches at 8 bases. This CDR3 is built from 14 residues. Germline V gene sequence: CDR1 MNHEY, CDR2 SMNVEV (reference sequence). Germline trimming cut 6 bases from V and 5 bases from J; bases unmatched to any gene: 8.

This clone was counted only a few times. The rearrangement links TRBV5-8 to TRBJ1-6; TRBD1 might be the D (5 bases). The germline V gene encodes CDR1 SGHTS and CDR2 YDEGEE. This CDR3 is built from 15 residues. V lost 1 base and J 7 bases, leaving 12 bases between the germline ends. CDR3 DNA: TGTGCCAGCAGCTTGTTTCAGGGCCCAAATTCACCCCTCCACTTT. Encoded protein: CASSLFQGPNSPLHF.

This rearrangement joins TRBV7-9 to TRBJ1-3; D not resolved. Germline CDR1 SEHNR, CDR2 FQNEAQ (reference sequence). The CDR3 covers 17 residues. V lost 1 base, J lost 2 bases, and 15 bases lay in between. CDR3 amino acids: CASSLDPVGVPGNTIYF. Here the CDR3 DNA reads TGTGCCAGCAGCTTAGACCCCGTCGGGGTGCCTGGAAACACCATATATTTT.

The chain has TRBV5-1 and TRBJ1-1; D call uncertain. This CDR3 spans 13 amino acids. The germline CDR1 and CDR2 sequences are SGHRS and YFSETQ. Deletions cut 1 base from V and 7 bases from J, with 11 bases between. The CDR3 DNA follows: TGCGCCAGCAGCTTGTCGGGAGGGATTGAAGCTTTCTTT. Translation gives CASSLSGGIEAFF.